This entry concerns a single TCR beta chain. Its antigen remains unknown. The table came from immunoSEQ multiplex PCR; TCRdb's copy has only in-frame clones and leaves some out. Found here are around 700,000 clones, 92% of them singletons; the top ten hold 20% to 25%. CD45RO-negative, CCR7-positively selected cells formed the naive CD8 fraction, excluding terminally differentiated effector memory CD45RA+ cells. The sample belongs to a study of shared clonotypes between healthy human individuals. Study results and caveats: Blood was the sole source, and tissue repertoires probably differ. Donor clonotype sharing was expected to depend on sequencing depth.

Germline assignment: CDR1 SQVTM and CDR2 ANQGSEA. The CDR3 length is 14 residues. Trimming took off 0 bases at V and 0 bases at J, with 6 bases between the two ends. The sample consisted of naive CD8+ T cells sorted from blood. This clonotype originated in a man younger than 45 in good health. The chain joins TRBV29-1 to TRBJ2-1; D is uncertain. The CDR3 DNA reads TGCAGCGTTGAAGAGGTTAGCTCCTACAATGAGCAGTTCTTC. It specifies CSVEEVSSYNEQFF.